These T cell receptor beta chains were read from a single sample in a study of cytomegalovirus exposure and HLA in healthy donors. Sequencing used immunoSEQ multiplex PCR; TCRdb keeps in-frame clones, though not all of them. The top ten clones hold roughly 2.5% of a sample with under 110,000 clones, more than 70% of them seen once. The sequenced material came from PBMCs. These receptor sequences come from a man in his forties or fifties in good health and CMV-seronegative. Each CDR3 is given with its conserved first and last residue.

v_gene,CDR3aa
TRBV7-2,CASSLGSGTQGLGYTF
TRBV4-1,CASSQEQSSGANVLTF
TRBV27,CASSPISGANVLTF
TRBV12-5,CASGLVSRDIRSYNSPLHF
TRBV6-5,CASSYSGQGSYEQYF
TRBV5-6,CASSWTGEKSNEKLFF
TRBV7-9,CASSGDWLRADTQYF
TRBV5-1,CASSLWAPGESAGELFF
TRBV9,CASSLRLEPGELFF
TRBV11-1,CASSLISANTEAFF
TRBV4-2,CASSPTDKEKLFF
TRBV27,CASSLTIGSSYEQYF
TRBV5-1,CASSLFNLSTGELFF
TRBV27,CASSPGTGRTWNTEAFF
TRBV5-1,CASSTGQLKEAFF
TRBV4-1,CASKVTGGSYNEQFF
TRBV5-1,CASSSTGISEKLFF
TRBV6-1,CASSDGRIRGSNQPQHF
TRBV25-1,CASSYGGTGSFHEQYF
TRBV19,CASSKELAISSYEQYF
TRBV28,CASSLLAGASTDTQYF
TRBV6-5,CASSSIGQGWNNEQFF
TRBV6-1,CASSSTGDTGELFF
TRBV5-8,CASSLRGDTGELFF
TRBV18,CASSLSGGTYEQYF
TRBV2,CASSGTGYEQYF
TRBV7-2,CASSVPTRSHAEQYF
TRBV9,CASSPWTSGGSGELFF
TRBV4-1,CASRALDLISYNSPLHF
TRBV6-1,CASSESGTNQPQHF
TRBV2,CASSDTMDRVYGYTF
TRBV2,CASRRGRLDTEAFF
TRBV5-5,CASSFQGMNTEAFF